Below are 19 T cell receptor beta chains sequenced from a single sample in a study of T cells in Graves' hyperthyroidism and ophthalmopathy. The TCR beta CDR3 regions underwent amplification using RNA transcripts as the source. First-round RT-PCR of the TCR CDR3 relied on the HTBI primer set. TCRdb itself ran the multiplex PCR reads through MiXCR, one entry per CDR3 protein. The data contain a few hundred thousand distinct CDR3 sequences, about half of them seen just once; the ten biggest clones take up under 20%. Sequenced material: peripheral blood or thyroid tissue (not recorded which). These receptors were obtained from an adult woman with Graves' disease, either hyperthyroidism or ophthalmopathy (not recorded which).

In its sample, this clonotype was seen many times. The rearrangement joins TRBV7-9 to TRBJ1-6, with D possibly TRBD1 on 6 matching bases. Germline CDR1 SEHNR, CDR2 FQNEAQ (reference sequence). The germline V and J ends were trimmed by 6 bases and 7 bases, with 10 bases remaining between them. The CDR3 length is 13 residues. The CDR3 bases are TGTGCCAGCAGATCGGACAGCAATTCACCCCTCCACTTT. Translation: CASRSDSNSPLHF.

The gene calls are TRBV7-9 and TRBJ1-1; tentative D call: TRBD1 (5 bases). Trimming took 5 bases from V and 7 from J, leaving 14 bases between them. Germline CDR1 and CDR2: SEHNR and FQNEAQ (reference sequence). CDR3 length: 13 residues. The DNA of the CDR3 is TGTGCCAGCAGCAAGGCGAGGGGCGATGAAGCTTTCTTT. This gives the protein CASSKARGDEAFF. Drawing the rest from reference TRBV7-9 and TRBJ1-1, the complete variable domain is DTGVSQNPRHKITKRGQNVTFRCDPISEHNRLYWYRQTLGQGPEFLTYFQNEAQLEKSRLLSDRFSAERPKGSFSTLEIQRTEQGDSAMYLCASSKARGDEAFFGQGTRLTVV.

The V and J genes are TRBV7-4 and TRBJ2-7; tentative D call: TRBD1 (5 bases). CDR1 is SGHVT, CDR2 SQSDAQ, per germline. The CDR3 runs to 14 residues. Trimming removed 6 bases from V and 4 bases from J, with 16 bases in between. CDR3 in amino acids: CASSSPGILYEQYF. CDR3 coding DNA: TGTGCCAGCAGTTCACCAGGGATTCTTTACGAGCAGTACTTC.

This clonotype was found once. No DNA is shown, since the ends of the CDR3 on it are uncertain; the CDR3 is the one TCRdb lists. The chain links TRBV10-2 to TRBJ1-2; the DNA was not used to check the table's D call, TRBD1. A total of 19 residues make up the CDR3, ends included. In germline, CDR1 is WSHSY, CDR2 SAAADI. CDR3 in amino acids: CASSVGQGAWAKILRIPTF.

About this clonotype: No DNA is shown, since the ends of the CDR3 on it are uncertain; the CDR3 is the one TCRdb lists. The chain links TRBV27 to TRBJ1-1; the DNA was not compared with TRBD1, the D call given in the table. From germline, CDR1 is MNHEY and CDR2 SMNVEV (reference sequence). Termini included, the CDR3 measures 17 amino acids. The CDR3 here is CASSSAPGQGLFHDSFF.

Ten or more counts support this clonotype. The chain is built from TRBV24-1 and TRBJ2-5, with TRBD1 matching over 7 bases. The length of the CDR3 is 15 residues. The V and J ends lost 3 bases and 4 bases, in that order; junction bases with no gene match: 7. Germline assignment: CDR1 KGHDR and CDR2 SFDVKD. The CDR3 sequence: CATSDPNRGVETQYF. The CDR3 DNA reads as TGTGCCACCAGTGATCCCAACAGGGGAGTAGAGACCCAGTACTTC.

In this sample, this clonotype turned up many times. This chain's CDR3 is CASRETGGPMNTEAFF. CDR3 coding DNA: TGCGCCAGCAGGGAGACAGGGGGCCCGATGAACACTGAAGCTTTCTTT. The V gene is TRBV4-1, the J gene TRBJ1-1; 10 nucleotides align to TRBD1. Germline CDR1 is MGHRA and CDR2 is YSYEKL. J gave up 0 bases and V 6 bases, and 7 bases lay outside the gene matches. This CDR3 contains 16 residues.

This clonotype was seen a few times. DNA for the CDR3: TGCAGTGCTGGACCAGGGGGGACCTACGAGCAGTACTTC. Protein product: CSAGPGGTYEQYF. The chain joins TRBV20-1 to TRBJ2-7; D is possibly TRBD1 (7 bases). CDR3 length: 13 amino acids. Trimming took off 5 bases at V and 2 bases at J, with 13 bases between the two ends. Germline V gene sequence: CDR1 DFQATT, CDR2 SNEGSKA (reference sequence).

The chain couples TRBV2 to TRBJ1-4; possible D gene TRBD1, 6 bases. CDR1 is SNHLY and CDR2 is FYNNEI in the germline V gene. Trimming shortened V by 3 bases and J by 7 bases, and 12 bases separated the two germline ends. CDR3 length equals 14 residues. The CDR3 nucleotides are TGTGCCAGCAGTGAGGAACAGGGTAGTGAAAAACTGTTTTTT. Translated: CASSEEQGSEKLFF.

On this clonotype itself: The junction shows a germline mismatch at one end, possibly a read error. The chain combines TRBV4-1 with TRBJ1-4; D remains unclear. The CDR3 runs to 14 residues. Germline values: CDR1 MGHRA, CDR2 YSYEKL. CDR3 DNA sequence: TGCGCCAGCAGTCAAGATCAGGCTAATGAAAAACCGTTTTTT. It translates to CASSQDQANEKPFF.

This chain's CDR3 is CATSRDHGYTF. The CDR3 nucleotides read TGTGCCACCAGCAGAGATCACGGCTACACCTTC. The chain is built from TRBV15 and TRBJ1-2; D ambiguous. The V and J ends lost 0 bases and 8 bases respectively, with 4 bases between them. This CDR3 comprises 11 residues. In germline, CDR1 is LNHNV, CDR2 YYDKDF (reference sequence).

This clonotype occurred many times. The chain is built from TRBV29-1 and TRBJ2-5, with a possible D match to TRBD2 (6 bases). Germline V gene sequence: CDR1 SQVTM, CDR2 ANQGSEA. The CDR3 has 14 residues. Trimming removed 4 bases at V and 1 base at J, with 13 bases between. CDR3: CSVGGARGQETQYF. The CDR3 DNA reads TGCAGCGTTGGAGGAGCGCGGGGCCAAGAGACCCAGTACTTC.

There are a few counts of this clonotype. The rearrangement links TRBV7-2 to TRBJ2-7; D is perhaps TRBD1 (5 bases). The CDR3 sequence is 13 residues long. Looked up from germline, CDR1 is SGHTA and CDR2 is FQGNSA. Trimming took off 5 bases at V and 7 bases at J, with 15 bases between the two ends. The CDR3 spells CASSPTGGGEQYF. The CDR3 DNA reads TGTGCCAGCAGCCCTACAGGCGGTGGGGAGCAGTACTTC.

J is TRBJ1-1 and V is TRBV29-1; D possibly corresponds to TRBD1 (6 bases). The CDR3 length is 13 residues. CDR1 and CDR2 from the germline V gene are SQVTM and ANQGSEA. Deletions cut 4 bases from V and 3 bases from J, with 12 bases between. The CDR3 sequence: CSVAGGEDTEAFF. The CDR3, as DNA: TGCAGCGTTGCGGGGGGCGAGGACACTGAAGCTTTCTTT.

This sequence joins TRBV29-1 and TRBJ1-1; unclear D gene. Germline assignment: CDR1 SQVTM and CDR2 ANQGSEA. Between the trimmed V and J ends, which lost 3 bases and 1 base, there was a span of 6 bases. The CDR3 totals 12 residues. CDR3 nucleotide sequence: TGCAGCGTTGACCGGGCGAACACTGAAGCTTTCTTT. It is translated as CSVDRANTEAFF.

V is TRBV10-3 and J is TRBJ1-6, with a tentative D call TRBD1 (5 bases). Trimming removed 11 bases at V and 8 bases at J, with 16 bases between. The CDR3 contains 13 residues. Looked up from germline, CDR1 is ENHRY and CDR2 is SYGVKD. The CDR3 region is CAHRDVEDSPLHF. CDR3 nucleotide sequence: TGTGCCCACCGGGACGTCGAGGATTCACCCCTCCACTTT.

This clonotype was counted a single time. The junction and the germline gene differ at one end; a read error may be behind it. The CDR3 coding sequence is TGTGCCGCCAGCACTTCCGACAGGGCTGTCGGTTGGCCCCAGTACTTC. Translated: CAASTSDRAVGWPQYF. The chain is built from TRBV15 and TRBJ2-5, with 7 positions matching TRBD1. The CDR3 extends over 16 amino acids. Per the germline V gene, CDR1 is LNHNV and CDR2 is YYDKDF (reference sequence).

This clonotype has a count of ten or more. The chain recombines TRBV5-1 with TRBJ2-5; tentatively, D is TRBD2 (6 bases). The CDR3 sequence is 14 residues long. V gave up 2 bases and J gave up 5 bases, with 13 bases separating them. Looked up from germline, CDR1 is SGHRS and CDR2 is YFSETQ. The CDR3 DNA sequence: TGCGCCAGCAGCTTTACGGGGGTCCGGGAGACCCAGTACTTC. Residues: CASSFTGVRETQYF.

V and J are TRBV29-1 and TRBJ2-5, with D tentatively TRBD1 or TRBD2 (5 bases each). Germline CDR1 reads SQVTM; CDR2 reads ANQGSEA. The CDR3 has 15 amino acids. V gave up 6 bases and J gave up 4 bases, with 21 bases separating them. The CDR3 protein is CSVGWGLWGLETQYF. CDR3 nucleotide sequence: TGCAGCGTCGGGTGGGGGTTGTGGGGGTTAGAGACCCAGTACTTC.